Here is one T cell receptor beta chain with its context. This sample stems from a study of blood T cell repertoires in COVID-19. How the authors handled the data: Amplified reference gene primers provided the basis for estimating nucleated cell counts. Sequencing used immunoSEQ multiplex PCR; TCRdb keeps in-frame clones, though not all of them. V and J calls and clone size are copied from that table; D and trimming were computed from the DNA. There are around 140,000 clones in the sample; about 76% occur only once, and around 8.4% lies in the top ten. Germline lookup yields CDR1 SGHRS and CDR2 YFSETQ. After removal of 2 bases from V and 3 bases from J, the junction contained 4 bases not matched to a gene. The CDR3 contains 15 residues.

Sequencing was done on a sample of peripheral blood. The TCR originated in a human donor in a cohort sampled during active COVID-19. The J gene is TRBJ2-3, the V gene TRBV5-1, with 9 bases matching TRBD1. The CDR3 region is CASSLTGGWTDTQYF. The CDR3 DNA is TGCGCCAGCAGCTTAACAGGGGGCTGGACAGATACGCAGTATTTT. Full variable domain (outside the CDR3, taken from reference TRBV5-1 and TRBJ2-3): KAGVTQTPRYLIKTRGQQVTLSCSPISGHRSVSWYQQTPGQGLQFLFEYFSETQRNKGNFPGRFSGRQFSNSRSEMNVSTLELGDSALYLCASSLTGGWTDTQYFGPGTRLTVL.